This T cell receptor beta chain was obtained from a study of cytomegalovirus exposure and HLA in healthy donors. Study-wide points: Sequencing likely generated an artifact that appeared as a cluster of highly shared sequence variants.

Details on this clone: Its antigen remains unidentified.

Those who donated were healthy bone marrow donors. Germline CDR1 KGHSH, CDR2 LQKENI. V was trimmed by 0 bases and J by 4 bases, leaving 12 bases between them. The CDR3 runs 15 residues. 60 Vbeta and 13 Jbeta primers were used in PCR. TCRdb's table, derived via immunoSEQ multiplex PCR, lists solely in-frame clones and lacks some. Here the sample spans about 140,000 clones, around nine tenths being singletons. This TCR derives from a woman aged 25 to 45 in good health and CMV-seronegative. Sequencing input: PBMCs. V is TRBV18 and J is TRBJ1-2; D not certain. The CDR3 DNA sequence: TGTGCCAGCTCACCACCGGTCGGGGATGGCTATGGCTACACCTTC. This codes for CASSPPVGDGYGYTF.